The clone carrying this TCR beta chain was recorded a few times. This specimen comes from a study of blood T cells in healthy people across ages. The CDR3 is made up of 14 amino acids. In germline, CDR1 is SGHVS, CDR2 FNYEAQ. Using a J-beta primer mix together with a sample-barcoded 5' primer, a second PCR was run for about 7 to 12 cycles. A single record per CDR3 protein comes from TCRdb applying MiXCR to the 5' RACE reads. Among nearly 800,000 distinct CDR3 sequences, around 25% were seen once, and the ten largest hold around 3.6%. These data also formed part of another study, on T cells of mothers and their children. That work contributes: The sample comes from 8 or 9 healthy Caucasian donors: mothers and children.

The sequenced sample consisted of blood. The receptor was derived from a boy aged 5 to 17 in good health. The chain has TRBV7-6 and TRBJ2-5, with D maybe TRBD1 (5 bases). The end of the DNA is better explained by TRBJ2-7, so the J call may be wrong. The CDR3 here is CASSHGQGGDEQYF. The DNA for the CDR3 is TGTGCCAGCAGCCATGGCCAGGGTGGCGACGAGCAGTACTTC.